The clone carrying this TCR beta chain has ten or more counts. Its antigen remains unidentified. CDR3 length: 15 amino acids. Germline CDR1 reads DFQATT; CDR2 reads SNEGSKA (reference sequence). J lost 8 bases, V lost 6 bases, and 13 bases had no gene match. These data are taken from a study of neurological immune-mediated disorders. Whole-study findings and limits: The most TCR clonal expansion was seen in HTLV-1-associated myelopathy, and the least was seen in multiple sclerosis, which fell below healthy controls. Expanded clones shared no identical CDR3 amino acid sequences across subjects, which suggested private TCR-beta repertoires in all groups.

With 10-nucleotide random UMIs, 5'RACE was used to make the cDNA. Each CDR3 protein is one row after TCRdb ran MiXCR on the 5' RACE reads. The sample consists of about 32,000 distinct CDR3 sequences, 13% of them appearing once. Time point specified: technical triplicate 2. Sorted libraries were made with some 1 million CD4+ or CD8+ T cells. The sequence was collected from a female donor with HTLV-1-associated myelopathy (HAM/TSP). V and J are TRBV20-1 and TRBJ1-4, with 9 bases lining up with TRBD1. The sequencing input was CD4+ T cells from blood. The DNA of the CDR3 is TGCAGTGCAATGCGGGACAGGGTCCGGGAGGAAAAACTGTTTTTT. As protein: CSAMRDRVREEKLFF.